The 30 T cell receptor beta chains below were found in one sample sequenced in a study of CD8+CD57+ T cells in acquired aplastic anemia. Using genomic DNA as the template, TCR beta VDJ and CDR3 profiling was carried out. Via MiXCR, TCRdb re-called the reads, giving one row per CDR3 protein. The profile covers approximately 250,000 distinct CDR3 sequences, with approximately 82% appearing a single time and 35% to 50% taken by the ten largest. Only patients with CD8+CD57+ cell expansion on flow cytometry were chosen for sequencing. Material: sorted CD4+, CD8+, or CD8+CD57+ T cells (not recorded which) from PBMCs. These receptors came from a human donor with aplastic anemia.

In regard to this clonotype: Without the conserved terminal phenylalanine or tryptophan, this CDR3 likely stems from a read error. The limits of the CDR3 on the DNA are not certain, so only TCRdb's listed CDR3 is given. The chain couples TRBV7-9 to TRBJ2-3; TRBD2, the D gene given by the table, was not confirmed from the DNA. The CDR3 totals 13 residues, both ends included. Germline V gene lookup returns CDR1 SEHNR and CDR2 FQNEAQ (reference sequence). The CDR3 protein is CASSFGRSGGHDE.

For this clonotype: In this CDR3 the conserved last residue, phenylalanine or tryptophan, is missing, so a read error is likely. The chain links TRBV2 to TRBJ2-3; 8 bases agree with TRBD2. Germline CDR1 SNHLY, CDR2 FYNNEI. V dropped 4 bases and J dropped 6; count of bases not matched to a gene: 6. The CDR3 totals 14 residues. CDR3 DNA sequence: TGTGCCAGCAGTGTTGCGGGGGGTCCCGATACGCAGTATTGT. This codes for CASSVAGGPDTQYC.

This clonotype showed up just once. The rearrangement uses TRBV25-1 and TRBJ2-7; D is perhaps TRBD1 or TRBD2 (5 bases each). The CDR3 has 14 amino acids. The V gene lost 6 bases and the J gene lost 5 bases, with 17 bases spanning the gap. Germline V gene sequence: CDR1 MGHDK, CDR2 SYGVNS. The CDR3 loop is CASRGSWGSHEQYF. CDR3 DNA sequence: TGTGCCAGCAGGGGTTCATGGGGGAGCCACGAGCAGTACTTC.

CDR3 coding DNA: TGTGCCAGCAGTACCGTTCTTCACAGATACGCTGTATTTTTCTTT. This codes for CASSTVLHRYAVFFF. The chain couples TRBV7-9 to TRBJ1-1; no clear D gene. Germline V gene sequence: CDR1 SEHNR, CDR2 FQNEAQ (reference sequence). V was pared by 6 bases and J by 13 bases, with 27 bases between. This CDR3 is built from 15 residues.

Here the CDR3 DNA reads TGTGCCAGCAGGCCTCCCGGGGGAACGCAGTATTTT. This translates into CASRPPGGTQYF. The chain has TRBV7-3 and TRBJ2-3, with TRBD2 as a possible D gene (6 bases). Germline CDR1 SGHTA, CDR2 FQGTGA. The CDR3 has 12 residues. Between the trimmed V and J ends, which lost 6 bases and 9 bases, there was a span of 13 bases.

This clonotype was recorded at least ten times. The CDR3 loop is CASSGRVDSLHEQYF. CDR3 sequence (DNA): TGTGCCAGCAGTGGCAGGGTAGACTCTCTCCACGAGCAGTACTTC. The chain uses TRBV12-3 or TRBV12-4 and TRBJ2-7, with D maybe TRBD1 (5 bases). Trimming left V 5 bases short and J 5 bases short, with 19 bases between. The CDR3 has 15 residues.

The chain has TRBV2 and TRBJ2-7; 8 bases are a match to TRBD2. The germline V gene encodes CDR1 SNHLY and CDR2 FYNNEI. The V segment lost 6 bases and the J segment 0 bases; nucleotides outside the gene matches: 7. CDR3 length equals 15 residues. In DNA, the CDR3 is TGTGCCAGCAGACCCCCGACTAGCGTCTCCTACGAGCAGTACGTC. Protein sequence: CASRPPTSVSYEQYV.

The CDR3 DNA reads TGCGCCAGCAGCTTGGAAGCGGGGGGGAAGCAGTACTTC. Encoded protein: CASSLEAGGKQYF. The chain combines TRBV5-1 with TRBJ2-7; TRBD2 matches at 10 bases. Trimming took 0 bases from V and 8 from J; bases not matched to a gene: 2. CDR1 is SGHRS, CDR2 YFSETQ, per germline. This CDR3 is 13 amino acids long.

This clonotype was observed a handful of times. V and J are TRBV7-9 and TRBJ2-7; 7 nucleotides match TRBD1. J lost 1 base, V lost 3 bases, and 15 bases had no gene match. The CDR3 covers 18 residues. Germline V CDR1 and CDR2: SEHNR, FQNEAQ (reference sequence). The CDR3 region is CASSFPPAGTALSYEQYV. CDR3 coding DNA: TGTGCCAGCAGCTTTCCTCCCGCCGGGACAGCCCTTTCCTACGAGCAGTACGTC.

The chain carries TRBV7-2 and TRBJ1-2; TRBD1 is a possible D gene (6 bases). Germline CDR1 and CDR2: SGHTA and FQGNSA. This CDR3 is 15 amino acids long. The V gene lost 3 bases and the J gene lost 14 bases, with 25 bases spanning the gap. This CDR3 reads CASSLTVGADSGSTF. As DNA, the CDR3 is TGTGCCAGCAGCTTGACAGTGGGGGCAGACAGTGGCTCGACCTTC.

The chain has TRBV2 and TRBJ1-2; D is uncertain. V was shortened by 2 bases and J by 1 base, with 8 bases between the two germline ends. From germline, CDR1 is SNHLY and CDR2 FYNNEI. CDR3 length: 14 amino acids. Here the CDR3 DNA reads TGTGCCAGCAGTGAAACCAGCCGTAACTATGGCTACACCTTC. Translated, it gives CASSETSRNYGYTF.

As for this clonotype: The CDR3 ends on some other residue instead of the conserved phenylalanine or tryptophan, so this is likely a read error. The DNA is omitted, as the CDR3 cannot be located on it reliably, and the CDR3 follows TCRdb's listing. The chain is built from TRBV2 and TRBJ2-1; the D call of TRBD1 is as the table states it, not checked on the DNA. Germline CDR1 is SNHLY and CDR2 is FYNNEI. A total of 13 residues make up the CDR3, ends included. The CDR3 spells CASSEGGIHEQLA.

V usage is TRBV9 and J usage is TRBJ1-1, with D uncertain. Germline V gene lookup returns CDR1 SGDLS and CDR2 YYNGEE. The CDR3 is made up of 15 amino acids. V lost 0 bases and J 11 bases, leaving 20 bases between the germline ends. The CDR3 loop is CASSVGPTHNTYAFF. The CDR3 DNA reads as TGTGCCAGCAGCGTAGGCCCCACGCACAACACTTATGCTTTCTTT. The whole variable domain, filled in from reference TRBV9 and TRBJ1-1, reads DSGVTQTPKHLITATGQRVTLRCSPRSGDLSVYWYQQSLDQGLQFLIQYYNGEERAKGNILERFSAQQFPDLHSELNLSSLELGDSALYFCASSVGPTHNTYAFFGQGTRLTVV.

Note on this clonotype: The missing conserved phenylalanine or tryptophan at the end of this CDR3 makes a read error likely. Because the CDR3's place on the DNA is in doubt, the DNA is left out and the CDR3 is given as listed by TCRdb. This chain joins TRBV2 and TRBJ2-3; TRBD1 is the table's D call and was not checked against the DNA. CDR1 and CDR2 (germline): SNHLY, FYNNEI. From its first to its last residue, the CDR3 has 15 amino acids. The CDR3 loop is CASSDGGMHEQFFGL.

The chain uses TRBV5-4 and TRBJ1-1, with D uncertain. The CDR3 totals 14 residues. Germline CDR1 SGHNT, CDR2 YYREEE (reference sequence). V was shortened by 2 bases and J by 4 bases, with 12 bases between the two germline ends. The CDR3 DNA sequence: TGTGCCAGCAGCTTTACTAGCGGGTTCACTGAAGCTTTCTTT. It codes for CASSFTSGFTEAFF.

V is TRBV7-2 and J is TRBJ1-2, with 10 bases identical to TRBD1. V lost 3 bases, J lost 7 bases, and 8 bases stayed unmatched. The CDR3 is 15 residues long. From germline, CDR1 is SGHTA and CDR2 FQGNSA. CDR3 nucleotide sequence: TGTGCCAGCAGCTTGACAGGGGGCGGCGACGCTGGCTACACCTTC. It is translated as CASSLTGGGDAGYTF.

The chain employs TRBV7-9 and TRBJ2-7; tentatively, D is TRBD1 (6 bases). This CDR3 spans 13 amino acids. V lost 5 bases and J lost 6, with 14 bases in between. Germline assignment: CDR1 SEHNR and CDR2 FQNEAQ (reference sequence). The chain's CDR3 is CASSQGTLGEQYV. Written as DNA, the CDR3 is TGTGCCAGCAGCCAGGGGACACTAGGCGAGCAGTACGTC.

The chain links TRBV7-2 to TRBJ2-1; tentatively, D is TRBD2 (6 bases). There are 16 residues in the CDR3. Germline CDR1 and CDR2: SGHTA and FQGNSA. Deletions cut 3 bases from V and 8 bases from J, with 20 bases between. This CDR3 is CASSLEGGSGQDEQFF. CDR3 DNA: TGTGCCAGCAGCTTGGAGGGCGGAAGCGGTCAGGATGAGCAGTTCTTC.

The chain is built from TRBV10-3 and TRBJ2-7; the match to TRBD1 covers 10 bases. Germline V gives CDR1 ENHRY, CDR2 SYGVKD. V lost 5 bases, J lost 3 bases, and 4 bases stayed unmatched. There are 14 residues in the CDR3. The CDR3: CAISTGTGVYEQYF. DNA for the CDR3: TGTGCCATCAGTACCGGGACAGGGGTCTACGAGCAGTACTTC.

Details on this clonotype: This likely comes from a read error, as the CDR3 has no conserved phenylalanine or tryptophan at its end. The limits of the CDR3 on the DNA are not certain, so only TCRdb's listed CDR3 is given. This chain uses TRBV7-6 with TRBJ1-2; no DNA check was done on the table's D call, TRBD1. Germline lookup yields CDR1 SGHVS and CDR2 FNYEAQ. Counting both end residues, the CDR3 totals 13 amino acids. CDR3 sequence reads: CASSLGGTGGNYG.

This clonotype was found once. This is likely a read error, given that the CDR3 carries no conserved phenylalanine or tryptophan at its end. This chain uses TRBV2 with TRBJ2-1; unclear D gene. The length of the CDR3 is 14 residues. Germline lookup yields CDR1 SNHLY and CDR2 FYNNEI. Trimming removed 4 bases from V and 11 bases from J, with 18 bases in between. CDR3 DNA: TGTGCCAGCAGTGCTGGGTCGTTCCATGAGCAGCAGTTCGTC. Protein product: CASSAGSFHEQQFV.

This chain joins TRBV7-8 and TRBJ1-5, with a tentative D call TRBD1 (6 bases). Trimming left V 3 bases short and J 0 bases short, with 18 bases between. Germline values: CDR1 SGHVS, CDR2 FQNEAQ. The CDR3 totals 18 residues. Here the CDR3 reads CASSLSRDTRYSNQPQHF. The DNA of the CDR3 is TGTGCCAGCAGCTTGTCCCGGGACACACGATATAGCAATCAGCCCCAGCATTTT.

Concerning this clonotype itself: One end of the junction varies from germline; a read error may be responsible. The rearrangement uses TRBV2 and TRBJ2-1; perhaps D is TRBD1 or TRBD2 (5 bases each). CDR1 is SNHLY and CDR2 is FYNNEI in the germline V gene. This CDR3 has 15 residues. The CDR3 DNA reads TGTGCCAGCAGTGGGGCGAGGGGAGCGAACACTGAACATTTCTTT. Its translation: CASSGARGANTEHFF.

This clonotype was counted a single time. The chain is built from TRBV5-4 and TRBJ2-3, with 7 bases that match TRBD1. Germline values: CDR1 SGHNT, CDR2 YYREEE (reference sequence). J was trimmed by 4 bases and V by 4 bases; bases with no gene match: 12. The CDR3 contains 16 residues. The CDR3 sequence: CASSLPRGGRSDTQYF. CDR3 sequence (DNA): TGTGCCAGCAGCCTACCTAGAGGGGGCAGGTCAGATACGCAGTATTTT.

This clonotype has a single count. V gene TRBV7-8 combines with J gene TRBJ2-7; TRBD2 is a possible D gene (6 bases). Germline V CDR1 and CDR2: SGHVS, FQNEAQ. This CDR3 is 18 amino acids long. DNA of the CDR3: TGTGCCAGCAGTTTAGCGGCAGACCCCGATACGCTGTATTACGAGCAGTACGTC. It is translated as CASSLAADPDTLYYEQYV.

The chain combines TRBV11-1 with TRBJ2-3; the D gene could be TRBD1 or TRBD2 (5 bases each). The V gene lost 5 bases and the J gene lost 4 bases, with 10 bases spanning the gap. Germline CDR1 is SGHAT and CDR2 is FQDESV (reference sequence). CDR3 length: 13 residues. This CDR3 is CASSVGAPDTQYF. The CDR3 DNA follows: TGTGCCAGCAGCGTCGGGGCCCCAGATACGCAGTATTTT.

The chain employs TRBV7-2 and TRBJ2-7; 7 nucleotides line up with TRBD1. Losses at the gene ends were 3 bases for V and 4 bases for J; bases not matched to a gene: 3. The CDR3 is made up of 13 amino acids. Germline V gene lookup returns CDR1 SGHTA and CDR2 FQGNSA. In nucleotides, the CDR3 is TGTGCCAGCAGCTTGGGCAGGGGGTACGAGCAGTACGTC. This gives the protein CASSLGRGYEQYV.

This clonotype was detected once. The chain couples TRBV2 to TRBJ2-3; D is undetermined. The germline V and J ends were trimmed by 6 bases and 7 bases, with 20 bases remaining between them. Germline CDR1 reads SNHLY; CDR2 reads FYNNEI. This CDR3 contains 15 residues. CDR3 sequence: CASSDWYPTPHTQYF. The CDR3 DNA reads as TGTGCCAGCAGCGACTGGTATCCCACTCCACATACGCAGTATTTT.

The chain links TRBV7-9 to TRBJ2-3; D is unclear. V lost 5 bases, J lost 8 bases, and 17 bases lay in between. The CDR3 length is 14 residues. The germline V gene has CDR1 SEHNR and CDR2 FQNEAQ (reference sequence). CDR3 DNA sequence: TGTGCCAGCAGCGTAGTACCCGGGCCGCTTACGCAGTATTTT. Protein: CASSVVPGPLTQYF.

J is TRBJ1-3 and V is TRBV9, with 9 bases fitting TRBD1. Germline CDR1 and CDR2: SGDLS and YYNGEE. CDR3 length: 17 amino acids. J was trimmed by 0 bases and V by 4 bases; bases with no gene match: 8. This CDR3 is CASSPRGQGISGNTIYF. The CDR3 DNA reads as TGTGCCAGCAGCCCCAGGGGACAGGGCATCTCTGGAAACACCATATATTTT. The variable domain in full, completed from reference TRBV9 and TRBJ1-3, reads DSGVTQTPKHLITATGQRVTLRCSPRSGDLSVYWYQQSLDQGLQFLIQYYNGEERAKGNILERFSAQQFPDLHSELNLSSLELGDSALYFCASSPRGQGISGNTIYFGEGSWLTVV.